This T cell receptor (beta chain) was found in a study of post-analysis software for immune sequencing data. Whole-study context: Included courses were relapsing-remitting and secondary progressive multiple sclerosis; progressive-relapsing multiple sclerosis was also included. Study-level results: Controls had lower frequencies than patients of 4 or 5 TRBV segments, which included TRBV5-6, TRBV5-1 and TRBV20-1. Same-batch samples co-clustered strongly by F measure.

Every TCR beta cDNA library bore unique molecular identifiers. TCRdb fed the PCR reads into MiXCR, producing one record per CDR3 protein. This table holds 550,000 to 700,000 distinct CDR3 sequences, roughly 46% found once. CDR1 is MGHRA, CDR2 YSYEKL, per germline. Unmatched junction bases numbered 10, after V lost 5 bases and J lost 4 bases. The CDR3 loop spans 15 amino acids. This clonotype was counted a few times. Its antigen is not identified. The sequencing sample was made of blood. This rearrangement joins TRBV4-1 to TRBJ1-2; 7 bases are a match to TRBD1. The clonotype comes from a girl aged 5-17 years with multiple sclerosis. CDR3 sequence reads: CASSLGQEHSYGYTF. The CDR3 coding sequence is TGCGCCAGCAGCTTAGGACAGGAACACTCCTATGGCTACACCTTC.